These 3 T cell receptor beta chains were sequenced from one sample in a study of beta chain features in type 1 diabetes. The study reverse transcribed the entire isolated RNA, so it sequenced expressed TCRB transcripts. Clones were sequenced by immunoSEQ multiplex PCR, and TCRdb holds only the in-frame ones, with some missing. This sample has 110,000 to 150,000 clones; less than 9% occur once, and the top ten carry roughly 1.5%. Sequenced material: central memory CD4+ T cells from blood. The receptors stem from a woman aged 25 to 45 in good health.

The rearrangement links TRBV6-5 to TRBJ2-1, with TRBD1 identical over 7 bases. Trimming took 5 bases from V and 12 from J; bases not matched to a gene: 4. The length of the CDR3 is 11 residues. From germline, CDR1 is MNHEY and CDR2 SVGAGI. The CDR3 nucleotides are TGTGCCAGCAGTGACTACAGGGGGCAGTTCTTC. Translation: CASSDYRGQFF.

The chain employs TRBV5-4 and TRBJ2-3; 9 bases fit TRBD2. V shed 1 base and J 6 bases; nucleotides not matched to a gene: 6. This CDR3 spans 15 amino acids. CDR1 and CDR2 (germline): SGHNT, YYREEE (reference sequence). The CDR3 here is CASSLTSAGGDTQYF. CDR3 coding DNA: TGTGCCAGCAGCTTGACGTCAGCGGGAGGCGATACGCAGTATTTT.

This clone occurred a few times. V usage is TRBV4-2 and J usage is TRBJ2-3, with D possibly TRBD2 on 6 matching bases. The CDR3 is 14 amino acids. Germline CDR1 reads LGHNA; CDR2 reads YNFKEQ. V lost 1 base and J lost 5, with 10 bases in between. The CDR3 here is CASSQAGALDTQYF. Written as DNA, the CDR3 is TGTGCCAGCAGCCAAGCGGGAGCGCTAGATACGCAGTATTTT.